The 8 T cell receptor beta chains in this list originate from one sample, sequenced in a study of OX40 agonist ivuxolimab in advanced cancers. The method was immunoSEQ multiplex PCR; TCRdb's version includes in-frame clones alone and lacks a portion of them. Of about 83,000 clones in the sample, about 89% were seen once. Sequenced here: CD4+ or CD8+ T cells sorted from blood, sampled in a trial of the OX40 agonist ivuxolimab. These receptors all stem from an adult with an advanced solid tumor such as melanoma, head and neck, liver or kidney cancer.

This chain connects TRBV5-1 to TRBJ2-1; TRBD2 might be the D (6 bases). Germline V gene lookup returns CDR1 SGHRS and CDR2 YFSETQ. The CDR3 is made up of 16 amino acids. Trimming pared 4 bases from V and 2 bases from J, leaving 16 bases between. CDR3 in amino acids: CASSRGDSGPYNEQFF. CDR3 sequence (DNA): TGCGCCAGCAGCCGAGGTGACAGCGGGCCCTACAATGAGCAGTTCTTC.

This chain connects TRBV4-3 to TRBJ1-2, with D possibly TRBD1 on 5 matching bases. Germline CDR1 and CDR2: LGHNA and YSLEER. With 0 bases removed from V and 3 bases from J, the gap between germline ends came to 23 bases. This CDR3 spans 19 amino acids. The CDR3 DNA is TGCGCCAGCAGCCAAGATCTTTCCCTGGGGGAGGGAGGAGACTATGGCTACACCTTC. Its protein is CASSQDLSLGEGGDYGYTF.

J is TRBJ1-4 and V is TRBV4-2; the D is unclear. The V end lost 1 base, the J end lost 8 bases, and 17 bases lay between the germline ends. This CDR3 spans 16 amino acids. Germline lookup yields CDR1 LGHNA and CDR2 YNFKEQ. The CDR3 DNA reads TGTGCCAGCAGCCAAGGGGGAACAGAGGTGGAGGAAAAACTGTTTTTT. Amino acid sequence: CASSQGGTEVEEKLFF.

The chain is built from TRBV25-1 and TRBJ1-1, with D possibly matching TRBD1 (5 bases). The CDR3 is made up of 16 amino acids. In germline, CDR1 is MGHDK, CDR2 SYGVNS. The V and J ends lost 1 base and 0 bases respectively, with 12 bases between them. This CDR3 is CASSEFPLTVNTEAFF. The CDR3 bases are TGTGCCAGCAGTGAATTTCCTTTGACAGTGAACACTGAAGCTTTCTTT.

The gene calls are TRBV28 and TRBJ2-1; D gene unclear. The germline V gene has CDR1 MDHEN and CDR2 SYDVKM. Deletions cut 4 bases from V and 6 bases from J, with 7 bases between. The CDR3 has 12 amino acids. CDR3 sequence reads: CASSSGSNEQFF. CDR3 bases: TGTGCCAGCAGTTCGGGTAGCAATGAGCAGTTCTTC.

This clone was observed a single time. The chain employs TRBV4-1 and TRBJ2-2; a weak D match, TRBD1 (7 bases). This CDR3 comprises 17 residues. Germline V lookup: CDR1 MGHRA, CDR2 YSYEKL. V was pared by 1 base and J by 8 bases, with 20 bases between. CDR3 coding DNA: TGCGCCAGCAGCCAAGTCGGAGGGGGCTTATTTGTAGGGGAGCTGTTTTTT. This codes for CASSQVGGGLFVGELFF.

This CDR3 reads CASSPTSSNEQFF. CDR3 DNA sequence: TGTGCCAGCAGCCCGACTAGTAGCAATGAGCAGTTCTTC. The chain recombines TRBV5-6 with TRBJ2-1, with D perhaps matching TRBD2 (6 bases). This CDR3 has 13 amino acids. The V and J ends lost 4 bases and 6 bases respectively, with 11 bases between them. The V gene's germline CDR1 is SGHDT and CDR2 YYEEEE.

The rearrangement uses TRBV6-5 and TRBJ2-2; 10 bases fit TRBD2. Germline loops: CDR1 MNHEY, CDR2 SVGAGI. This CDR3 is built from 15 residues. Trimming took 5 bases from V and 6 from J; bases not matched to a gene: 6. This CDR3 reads CASSLTGTSAGELFF. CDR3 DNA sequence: TGTGCCAGCAGTCTTACCGGGACTAGCGCCGGGGAGCTGTTTTTT.